The rows below give T cell receptor beta chains drawn from one sample of a study of radiotherapy plus CTLA-4 blockade in lung cancer. Produced via immunoSEQ multiplex PCR; TCRdb's table is partial and in-frame only. The sample lists 50,000 to 65,000 clones, over 65% seen once, with 3.5% to 4% in the top ten. The input for sequencing was peripheral blood, taken from a patient treated with radiotherapy plus ipilimumab. These receptors were collected from a human donor with non-small cell lung cancer who had a partial response to radiotherapy plus ipilimumab. Each CDR3 is given with its conserved first and last residue. Each record gives: V gene, clone size, J gene, D gene, CDR3 DNA, CDR3 protein. D genes are given only for firm matches. Not all rows give a size; the values are once, few, many and, for expanded clones, a class.

v_call: TRBV18; clone_size: -; j_call: TRBJ2-7; d_call: -; cdr3_nt: TGTGCCAGCTCACCCCCCTCTCAGGGTAGCACCCACGAGCAGTACTTC; cdr3_aa: CASSPPSQGSTHEQYF
v_call: TRBV7-2; clone_size: -; j_call: TRBJ2-7; d_call: TRBD1; cdr3_nt: TGTGCCAGCAGCTTAGAGACAGGGCGTCGTTTCTTC; cdr3_aa: CASSLETGRRFF
v_call: TRBV11-2; clone_size: few; j_call: TRBJ1-4; d_call: TRBD1; cdr3_nt: TGTGCCAGCTCACGACAGGGGACTAATGAAAAACTGTTTTTT; cdr3_aa: CASSRQGTNEKLFF
v_call: TRBV7-2; clone_size: -; j_call: TRBJ2-7; d_call: -; cdr3_nt: TGTGCCAGCAGCTTAGACAGGGTGCGTGAGCAGTACTTC; cdr3_aa: CASSLDRVREQYF
v_call: TRBV10-3; clone_size: -; j_call: TRBJ2-1; d_call: -; cdr3_nt: TGTGCCATCAGTGAGAATCCTACGGGAAGGATGGGGAATGAGCAGTTCTTC; cdr3_aa: CAISENPTGRMGNEQFF
v_call: TRBV7-7; clone_size: -; j_call: TRBJ1-1; d_call: -; cdr3_nt: TGTGCCAGCAGCTTTGAACAGAACACTGAAGCTTTCTTT; cdr3_aa: CASSFEQNTEAFF
v_call: TRBV9; clone_size: -; j_call: TRBJ2-2; d_call: TRBD1; cdr3_nt: TGTGCCAGCAGCCCGTTGGGACAGATTATGACCGGGGAGCTGTTTTTT; cdr3_aa: CASSPLGQIMTGELFF
v_call: TRBV4-2; clone_size: -; j_call: TRBJ1-2; d_call: TRBD1; cdr3_nt: TGTGCCAGCAGCCAAGGGACAGGGGCGGACTATGGCTACACCTTC; cdr3_aa: CASSQGTGADYGYTF
v_call: TRBV4-2; clone_size: -; j_call: TRBJ2-7; d_call: -; cdr3_nt: TGTGCCAGCAGCCAAGAGCCGGTGGGGGGACTCTACGAGCAGTACTTC; cdr3_aa: CASSQEPVGGLYEQYF
v_call: TRBV5-1; clone_size: -; j_call: TRBJ1-1; d_call: -; cdr3_nt: TGCGCCAGCACCCCGGGAGACAGCAACACTGAAGCTTTCTTT; cdr3_aa: CASTPGDSNTEAFF
v_call: TRBV7-6; clone_size: -; j_call: TRBJ2-5; d_call: -; cdr3_nt: TGTGCCAGCAGCCCCGACAGATACCAAGAGACCCAGTACTTC; cdr3_aa: CASSPDRYQETQYF
v_call: TRBV11-2; clone_size: few; j_call: TRBJ2-2; d_call: TRBD2; cdr3_nt: TGTGCCAGCAGCCTTAGCGGGGGGATACCCACCGGGGAGCTGTTTTTT; cdr3_aa: CASSLSGGIPTGELFF
v_call: TRBV29-1; clone_size: -; j_call: TRBJ1-2; d_call: -; cdr3_nt: TGCAGCGTTGCGGGGTCCAACTATGGCTACACCTTC; cdr3_aa: CSVAGSNYGYTF
v_call: TRBV19; clone_size: -; j_call: TRBJ2-5; d_call: -; cdr3_nt: TGTGCCAGTAGTATCGACGGACAACGACAAGAGACCCAGTACTTC; cdr3_aa: CASSIDGQRQETQYF
v_call: TRBV7-3; clone_size: -; j_call: TRBJ2-1; d_call: TRBD1; cdr3_nt: TGTGCCAGCAGCTTATATGGGGGACAGGGGATCTACAATGAGCAGTTCTTC; cdr3_aa: CASSLYGGQGIYNEQFF
v_call: TRBV7-9; clone_size: -; j_call: TRBJ2-3; d_call: TRBD2; cdr3_nt: TGTGCCAGCAGCTCTCTAGCGGGGGCCATCACAGATACGCAGTATTTT; cdr3_aa: CASSSLAGAITDTQYF
v_call: TRBV6-1; clone_size: -; j_call: TRBJ1-5; d_call: -; cdr3_nt: TGTGCCAGCAGTCAGCAGGTTAATCAGCCCCAGCATTTT; cdr3_aa: CASSQQVNQPQHF
v_call: TRBV5-6; clone_size: -; j_call: TRBJ1-6; d_call: TRBD1; cdr3_nt: TGTGCCAGCAGCGTACCGGGACAGGGCTCACCCCTCCACTTT; cdr3_aa: CASSVPGQGSPLHF
v_call: TRBV6-4; clone_size: -; j_call: TRBJ2-3; d_call: -; cdr3_nt: TGTGCCAGCAGTGACCGCCCCGGGGCAGATACGCAGTATTTT; cdr3_aa: CASSDRPGADTQYF
v_call: TRBV7-9; clone_size: -; j_call: TRBJ2-6; d_call: TRBD2; cdr3_nt: TGTGCCAGCAGGGGACCCTTCGGGAGGGGGATCGGGGCCAACGTCCTGACTTTC; cdr3_aa: CASRGPFGRGIGANVLTF
v_call: TRBV9; clone_size: few; j_call: TRBJ2-3; d_call: TRBD2; cdr3_nt: TGTGCCAGCAGCGTGCTAGCGGGCCTCACAGATACGCAGTATTTT; cdr3_aa: CASSVLAGLTDTQYF
v_call: TRBV30; clone_size: -; j_call: TRBJ2-2; d_call: -; cdr3_nt: TGTGCCTGGAACCCGACAGGCGGGGAGCTGTTTTTT; cdr3_aa: CAWNPTGGELFF
v_call: TRBV18; clone_size: few; j_call: TRBJ1-1; d_call: -; cdr3_nt: TGTGCCAGCTCGTCGGACAGGAACACTGAAGCTTTCTTT; cdr3_aa: CASSSDRNTEAFF
v_call: TRBV5-4; clone_size: -; j_call: TRBJ2-2; d_call: -; cdr3_nt: TGTGCCAGCAGCTTGGCAGAGGGTGGGCTGTTTTTT; cdr3_aa: CASSLAEGGLFF
v_call: TRBV6-5; clone_size: -; j_call: TRBJ2-3; d_call: TRBD1; cdr3_nt: TGTGCCAGCAGTGCCCGGACAGGGGCAGATACGCAGTATTTT; cdr3_aa: CASSARTGADTQYF
v_call: TRBV2; clone_size: -; j_call: TRBJ1-6; d_call: -; cdr3_nt: TGTGCCAGCAGTGGTGGGGGCAGGGCCTATAATTCACCCCTCCACTTT; cdr3_aa: CASSGGGRAYNSPLHF
v_call: TRBV7-9; clone_size: -; j_call: TRBJ2-5; d_call: TRBD2; cdr3_nt: TGTGCCAGCAGCTCGGGACTAGCGGGGGGGTACCAAGAGACCCAGTACTTC; cdr3_aa: CASSSGLAGGYQETQYF
v_call: TRBV27; clone_size: -; j_call: TRBJ1-2; d_call: TRBD1; cdr3_nt: TGTGCCAGCAGTTTCCGGACAGGGGGATATGATGGCTACACCTTC; cdr3_aa: CASSFRTGGYDGYTF
v_call: TRBV5-1; clone_size: -; j_call: TRBJ1-1; d_call: -; cdr3_nt: TGCGCCAGCAGCTCCACAGGGATGGCGAACACTGAAGCTTTCTTT; cdr3_aa: CASSSTGMANTEAFF
v_call: TRBV5-1; clone_size: -; j_call: TRBJ2-2; d_call: TRBD1; cdr3_nt: TGCGCCAGCAGCTTGGCCAGGACAGGGACCGGGGAGCTGTTTTTT; cdr3_aa: CASSLARTGTGELFF
v_call: TRBV5-4; clone_size: once; j_call: TRBJ2-1; d_call: TRBD1; cdr3_nt: TGTGCCAGCAGTCCGGGACAGGGGTCTAGTGAGCAGTTCTTC; cdr3_aa: CASSPGQGSSEQFF
v_call: TRBV29-1; clone_size: few; j_call: TRBJ2-7; d_call: TRBD1; cdr3_nt: TGCAGCGTTGTTTTTGGGACAGGGGCCCACGAGCAGTACTTC; cdr3_aa: CSVVFGTGAHEQYF
v_call: TRBV11-2; clone_size: -; j_call: TRBJ2-2; d_call: -; cdr3_nt: TGTGCCAGCAGCTCGGGACTGACGAACACCGGGGAGCTGTTTTTT; cdr3_aa: CASSSGLTNTGELFF
v_call: TRBV6-5; clone_size: -; j_call: TRBJ1-5; d_call: -; cdr3_nt: TGTGCCAGCGCTTTTGGGGGAGGTCAGCCCCAGCATTTT; cdr3_aa: CASAFGGGQPQHF
v_call: TRBV7-8; clone_size: -; j_call: TRBJ1-1; d_call: -; cdr3_nt: TGTGCCAGCAACTCCCGGTGGAACACTGAAGCTTTCTTT; cdr3_aa: CASNSRWNTEAFF
v_call: TRBV7-2; clone_size: -; j_call: TRBJ1-2; d_call: TRBD1; cdr3_nt: TGTGCCAGCAGCAAGGCCCCGGGACAGGGACACTATGGCTACACCTTC; cdr3_aa: CASSKAPGQGHYGYTF
v_call: TRBV11-2; clone_size: -; j_call: TRBJ1-5; d_call: -; cdr3_nt: TGTGCCAGCAGCCCCGGGGGGGATAGCAATCAGCCCCAGCATTTT; cdr3_aa: CASSPGGDSNQPQHF
v_call: TRBV2; clone_size: -; j_call: TRBJ2-2; d_call: TRBD2; cdr3_nt: TGTGCCAGCAAGGGCGGGGGAGGGACCGGGGAGCTGTTTTTT; cdr3_aa: CASKGGGGTGELFF
v_call: TRBV4-3; clone_size: -; j_call: TRBJ2-2; d_call: TRBD2; cdr3_nt: TGCGCCAGCAGCCAAGACCATAGCGGGGGGGCGGCCGGGGAGCTGTTTTTT; cdr3_aa: CASSQDHSGGAAGELFF
v_call: TRBV6-4; clone_size: -; j_call: TRBJ2-3; d_call: TRBD1; cdr3_nt: TGTGCCAGCAGTGCCGGGGGACAGGGAACAGATACGCAGTATTTT; cdr3_aa: CASSAGGQGTDTQYF
v_call: TRBV6-1; clone_size: -; j_call: TRBJ2-2; d_call: TRBD2; cdr3_nt: TGTGCCAGCAGTGAAGCAAGCGGGGGGACGAACACCGGGGAGCTGTTTTTT; cdr3_aa: CASSEASGGTNTGELFF
v_call: TRBV7-2; clone_size: -; j_call: TRBJ2-3; d_call: TRBD2; cdr3_nt: TGTGCCAGCAGCACAGAACCGGGACTAGCTTCAGATACGCAGTATTTT; cdr3_aa: CASSTEPGLASDTQYF
v_call: TRBV19; clone_size: -; j_call: TRBJ2-7; d_call: -; cdr3_nt: TGTGCCAGTAGTATGGCCGGGACACTGGGCCACGAGCAGTACTTC; cdr3_aa: CASSMAGTLGHEQYF
v_call: TRBV9; clone_size: few; j_call: TRBJ1-2; d_call: TRBD1; cdr3_nt: TGTGCCAGCAGCGTCGGGACAGGGGGTTTCTTCTATGGCTACACCTTC; cdr3_aa: CASSVGTGGFFYGYTF
v_call: TRBV30; clone_size: -; j_call: TRBJ1-3; d_call: TRBD1; cdr3_nt: TGTGCCTGGAGTCGGGACAGTGGCTCTGGAAACACCATATATTTT; cdr3_aa: CAWSRDSGSGNTIYF
v_call: TRBV15; clone_size: -; j_call: TRBJ1-6; d_call: -; cdr3_nt: TGTGCCACCAGCAGAGGCGGAGGCAATTCACCCCTCCACTTT; cdr3_aa: CATSRGGGNSPLHF
v_call: TRBV28; clone_size: -; j_call: TRBJ1-1; d_call: TRBD1; cdr3_nt: TGTGCCAGCAGTTCGACAGGGGGCACTGAAGCTTTCTTT; cdr3_aa: CASSSTGGTEAFF
v_call: TRBV9; clone_size: -; j_call: TRBJ2-7; d_call: -; cdr3_nt: TGTGCCAGCAGCGTAGGTCGGGGGTACGGCGAGCAGTACTTC; cdr3_aa: CASSVGRGYGEQYF
v_call: TRBV2; clone_size: -; j_call: TRBJ1-4; d_call: -; cdr3_nt: TGTGCCAGCAACAGGGCAAATGAAAAACTGTTTTTT; cdr3_aa: CASNRANEKLFF
v_call: TRBV6-5; clone_size: -; j_call: TRBJ1-2; d_call: -; cdr3_nt: TGTGCCAGCAGTACATCCCTGGCCTATGGCTACACCTTC; cdr3_aa: CASSTSLAYGYTF